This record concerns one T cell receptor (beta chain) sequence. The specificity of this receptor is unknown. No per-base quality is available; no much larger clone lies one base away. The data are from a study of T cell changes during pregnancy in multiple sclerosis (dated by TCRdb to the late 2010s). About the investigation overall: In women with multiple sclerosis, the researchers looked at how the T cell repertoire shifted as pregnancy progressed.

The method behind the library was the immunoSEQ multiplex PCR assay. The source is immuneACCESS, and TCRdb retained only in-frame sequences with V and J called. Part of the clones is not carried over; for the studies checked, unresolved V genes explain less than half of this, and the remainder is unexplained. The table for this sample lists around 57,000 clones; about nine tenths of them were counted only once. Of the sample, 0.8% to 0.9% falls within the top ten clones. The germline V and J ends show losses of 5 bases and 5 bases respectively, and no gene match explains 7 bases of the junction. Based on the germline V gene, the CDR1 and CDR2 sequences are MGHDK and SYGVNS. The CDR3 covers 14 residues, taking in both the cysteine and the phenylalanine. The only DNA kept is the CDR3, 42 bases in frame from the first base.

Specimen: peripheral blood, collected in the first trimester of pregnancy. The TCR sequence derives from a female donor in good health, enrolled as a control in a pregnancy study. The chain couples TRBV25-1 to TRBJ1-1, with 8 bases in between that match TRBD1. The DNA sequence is TGTGCCAGCAGTAAGGACAGGGATCGGACTGAAGCTTTCTTT. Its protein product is CASSKDRDRTEAFF.